The source of this TCR beta chain is a study of beta chain features in type 1 diabetes. About this clone itself: Its antigen remains unidentified. The same CDR3 is also encoded by other DNA sequences in this sample.

Study-wide results and limits: Short templates might get an advantage during PCR, and this would be equal in patients and controls. For Type 1 diabetes patients, all four CD4+ subsets carried TCRB CDR3s that were moderately but significantly shorter. Resolution of whether HLA type affects TCRB rearrangement was not achieved here. Type 1 diabetes patients had VDJ junctions that carried fewer insertions and more deletions.

Germline-derived CDR1 and CDR2 are SEHNR and FQNEAQ (reference sequence). The CDR3 has 14 amino acids. Trimming removed 5 bases from V and 2 bases from J; junction bases left unmatched: 3. Sequencing targeted expressed TCRB transcripts, as all isolated RNA had been reverse transcribed. Libraries were prepared by immunoSEQ multiplex PCR; TCRdb keeps only in-frame clonotypes and omits some of them. Among around 650,000 clones listed, around 11% were seen once. V gene TRBV7-9 combines with J gene TRBJ2-3, with TRBD1 matching 8 bases. The receptor was derived from a man aged 30 to 45 with type 1 diabetes. The material sequenced was naive CD4+ T cells from blood. This CDR3 is CASSPTGVTDTQYF. CDR3 DNA sequence: TGTGCCAGCAGCCCGACAGGGGTCACAGATACGCAGTATTTT.